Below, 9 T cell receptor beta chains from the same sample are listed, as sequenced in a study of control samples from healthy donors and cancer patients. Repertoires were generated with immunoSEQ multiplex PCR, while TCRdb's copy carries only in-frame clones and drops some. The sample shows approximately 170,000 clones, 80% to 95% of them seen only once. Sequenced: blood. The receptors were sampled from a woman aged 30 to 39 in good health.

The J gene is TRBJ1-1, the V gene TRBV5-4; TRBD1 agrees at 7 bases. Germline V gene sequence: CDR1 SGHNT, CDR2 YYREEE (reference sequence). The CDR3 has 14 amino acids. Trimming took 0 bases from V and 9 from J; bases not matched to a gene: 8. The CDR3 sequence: CASSLAPTGSKAFF. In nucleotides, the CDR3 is TGTGCCAGCAGCTTGGCGCCGACAGGGTCAAAAGCTTTCTTT.

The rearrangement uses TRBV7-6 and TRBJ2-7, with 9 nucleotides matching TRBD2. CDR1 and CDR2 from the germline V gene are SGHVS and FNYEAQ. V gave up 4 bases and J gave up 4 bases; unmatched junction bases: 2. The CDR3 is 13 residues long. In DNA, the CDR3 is TGTGCCAGCAGCTCGACTAGCGGTTACGAGCAGTACTTC. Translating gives CASSSTSGYEQYF.

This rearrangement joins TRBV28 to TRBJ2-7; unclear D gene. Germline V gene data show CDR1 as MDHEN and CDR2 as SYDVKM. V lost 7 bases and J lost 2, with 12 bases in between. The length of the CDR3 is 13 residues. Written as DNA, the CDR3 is TGTGCCAGCACCCTGGGCTTTCCCTACGAGCAGTACTTC. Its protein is CASTLGFPYEQYF.

CDR3 loop: CASSPDRVGTQYF. The DNA of the CDR3 is TGTGCCAGCAGCCCCGACAGGGTAGGCACGCAGTATTTT. The V and J genes are TRBV21-1 and TRBJ2-3; the table's D call TRBD1 went unverified against the DNA. TRBV21-1 is listed as a pseudogene. CDR3 size: 13 residues.

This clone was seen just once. This CDR3 reads CATKKGAMNTEAFF. DNA for the CDR3: TGTGCCACCAAAAAGGGGGCGATGAACACTGAAGCTTTCTTT. The chain carries TRBV28 and TRBJ1-1; TRBD1 matches at 7 bases. V lost 10 bases, J lost 0 bases, and 8 bases stayed unmatched. Per germline, CDR1 MDHEN and CDR2 SYDVKM. This CDR3 is 14 amino acids long.

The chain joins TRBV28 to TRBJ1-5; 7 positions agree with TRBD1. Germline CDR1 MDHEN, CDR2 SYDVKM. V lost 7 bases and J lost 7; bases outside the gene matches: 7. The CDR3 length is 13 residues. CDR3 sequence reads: CASTTTGTQPQHF. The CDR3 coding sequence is TGTGCCAGCACCACGACAGGGACGCAGCCCCAGCATTTT.

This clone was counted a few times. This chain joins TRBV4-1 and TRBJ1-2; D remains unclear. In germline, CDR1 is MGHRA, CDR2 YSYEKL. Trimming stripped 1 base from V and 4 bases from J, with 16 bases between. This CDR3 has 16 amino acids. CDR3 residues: CASSQGMRDDSYGYTF. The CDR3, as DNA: TGCGCCAGCAGCCAAGGAATGAGAGACGATTCCTATGGCTACACCTTC.

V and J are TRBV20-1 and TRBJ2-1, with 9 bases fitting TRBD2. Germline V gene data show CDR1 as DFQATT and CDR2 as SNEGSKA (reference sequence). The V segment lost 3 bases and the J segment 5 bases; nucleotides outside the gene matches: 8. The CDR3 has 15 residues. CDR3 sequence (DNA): TGCAGTGCTAGTTCAATGGGACTAGCCCACAATGAGCAGTTCTTC. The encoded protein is CSASSMGLAHNEQFF.

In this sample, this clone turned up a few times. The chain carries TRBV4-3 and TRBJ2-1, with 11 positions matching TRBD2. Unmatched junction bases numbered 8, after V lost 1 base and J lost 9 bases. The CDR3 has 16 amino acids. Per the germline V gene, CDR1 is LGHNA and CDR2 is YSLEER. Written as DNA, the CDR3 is TGCGCCAGCAGCCAAGCCCTAGCGGGAGGAGGAGGTGAGCAGTTCTTC. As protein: CASSQALAGGGGEQFF.